Shown below are 26 T cell receptor beta chains from a single sample sequenced in a study of T cells in Graves' hyperthyroidism and ophthalmopathy. The source material, RNA transcripts, was used to amplify TCR beta CDR3 regions. The HTBI primer set drove a first-round RT-PCR of the TCR CDR3. TCRdb fed the multiplex PCR reads into MiXCR, producing one record per CDR3 protein. The sample includes roughly 500,000 distinct CDR3 sequences, approximately 25% of them seen just once. Material: blood. The receptor source for this set is a woman aged 25 to 39 with Graves' ophthalmopathy.

This clonotype has more than one count but fewer than ten. The V and J genes are TRBV28 and TRBJ2-7; D might be TRBD1 or TRBD2, each matching 7 bases. The germline gives CDR1 MDHEN, CDR2 SYDVKM. The CDR3 is 15 amino acids. V lost 10 bases to trimming and J lost 1 base, with 20 bases between them. The CDR3 coding sequence is TGTGCCACCATCAACAGCGGGACAGCTTCCTACGAGCAGTACTTC. It encodes CATINSGTASYEQYF. Combining the CDR3 with reference TRBV28 and TRBJ2-7 gives the whole variable domain DVKVTQSSRYLVKRTGEKVFLECVQDMDHENMFWYRQDPGLGLRLIYFSYDVKMKEKGDIPEGYSVSREKKERFSLILESASTNQTSMYLCATINSGTASYEQYFGPGTRLTVT.

The chain uses TRBV20-1 and TRBJ1-2; the D gene is possibly TRBD1 (5 bases). The CDR3 is 12 residues long. Germline assignment: CDR1 DFQATT and CDR2 SNEGSKA (reference sequence). V was clipped by 3 bases and J by 2 bases, with 7 bases between them. In DNA, the CDR3 is TGCAGTGCTAGGAGGGGAAACTATGGCTACACCTTC. Its translation is CSARRGNYGYTF.

This clonotype was counted many times. The chain employs TRBV20-1 and TRBJ2-4; D call uncertain. Germline CDR1 is DFQATT and CDR2 is SNEGSKA (reference sequence). The CDR3 has 13 residues. Trimming shortened V by 3 bases and J by 1 base, and 7 bases separated the two germline ends. CDR3 coding DNA: TGCAGTGCTAGCGGGTACGCCAAAAACATTCAGTACTTC. It codes for CSASGYAKNIQYF.

This clonotype was picked up many times. Mismatch with germline at one junction end may stem from a read error. The chain joins TRBV30 to TRBJ2-4; 12 nucleotides agree with TRBD2. The V gene's germline CDR1 is GTSNPN and CDR2 SVGIG (reference sequence). CDR3 size: 18 residues. The CDR3 coding sequence is TGTGCCTGGAGTGTACGGACTAGCGGGGAACTAGCCAAAAACATTAAGTACTTC. This encodes CAWSVRTSGELAKNIKYF.

This chain links TRBV5-1 with TRBJ2-7; 7 bases are a match to TRBD2. The CDR3 runs to 16 residues. Germline V gives CDR1 SGHRS, CDR2 YFSETQ. V dropped 2 bases and J dropped 0; count of bases not matched to a gene: 8. CDR3 DNA sequence: TGCGCCAGCAGCTTAGGGAATAGCGGGTCCTCCTACGAGCAGTACTTC. It yields the protein CASSLGNSGSSYEQYF.

The chain links TRBV28 to TRBJ2-7; weak D call: TRBD1 (6 bases). This CDR3 is built from 16 residues. V was clipped by 6 bases and J by 2 bases, with 20 bases between them. The germline V gene encodes CDR1 MDHEN and CDR2 SYDVKM. The CDR3 sequence: CASRPRGGRGTYEQYF. The CDR3 DNA is TGTGCCAGCAGGCCCCGAGGGGGAAGGGGGACCTACGAGCAGTACTTC.

The chain employs TRBV4-2 and TRBJ1-5, with D possibly matching TRBD1 (5 bases). The ends were cut back, 1 base at V and 7 bases at J, with 20 bases in the middle. Germline V CDR1 and CDR2: LGHNA, YNFKEQ. The CDR3 runs 17 residues. The DNA for the CDR3 is TGTGCCAGCAGCCAAGGGGTGGGGGGGGAGAGAAGACAGCCCCAGCATTTT. Translating gives CASSQGVGGERRQPQHF.

With regard to this clonotype: A much more abundant neighbour one base away suggests this may be a read error. CDR3 nucleotide sequence: TGCGCCAGCAGTGAGGAGGGATTCGGGGAAGGCGAGCAGGACTTC. Its protein product is CASSEEGFGEGEQDF. V usage is TRBV10-1 and J usage is TRBJ2-7, with a weak D call TRBD2 (5 bases). CDR3 length: 15 residues. Germline V gene sequence: CDR1 WNHNN, CDR2 SYGVQD (reference sequence).

This clonotype has ten or more counts. The rearrangement uses TRBV5-1 and TRBJ1-1, with no clear D. This CDR3 is 14 amino acids long. Trimming pared 0 bases from V and 3 bases from J, leaving 9 bases between. From germline, CDR1 is SGHRS and CDR2 YFSETQ. Here the CDR3 reads CASSLVVGDTEAFF. DNA for the CDR3: TGCGCCAGCAGCTTGGTCGTCGGAGACACTGAAGCTTTCTTT.

This clonotype was counted at least ten times. The chain joins TRBV6-2 or TRBV6-3 to TRBJ1-2; maybe TRBD1 (5 bases). Germline values: CDR1 MNHEY, CDR2 SVGEGT. V was trimmed by 6 bases and J by 1 base, leaving 6 bases between them. The CDR3 has 12 amino acids. The CDR3 spells CASRTVNYGYTF. The CDR3 DNA reads as TGTGCCAGCAGGACAGTTAACTATGGCTACACCTTC.

Note on this clonotype: A read error is possible here, since a much larger clone lies one base away. The genes are TRBV30 and TRBJ1-1; D is ambiguous. Germline values: CDR1 GTSNPN, CDR2 SVGIG (reference sequence). The CDR3 has 13 residues. The CDR3 loop reads CAWSDHPGLEACF. CDR3 coding DNA: TGTGCCTGGAGTGACCACCCCGGCCTTGAAGCTTGCTTT.

This clonotype came up a few times. V is TRBV6-5 and J is TRBJ2-7; unclear D gene. This CDR3 has 15 residues. V shed 0 bases and J shed 3 bases, with 12 bases lying between them. CDR1 is MNHEY, CDR2 SVGAGI, per germline. The CDR3 sequence: CASSYSLTENYEQYF. CDR3 DNA: TGTGCCAGCAGTTACTCGCTAACAGAAAACTACGAGCAGTACTTC.

This clonotype showed up just a few times. The rearrangement uses TRBV2 and TRBJ1-2, with D tentatively TRBD1 (5 bases). The V gene lost 4 bases and the J gene lost 3 bases, with 21 bases spanning the gap. The CDR3 runs to 17 residues. Per germline, CDR1 SNHLY and CDR2 FYNNEI. CDR3 DNA: TGTGCCAGCAGTGGGCCCCTTTCGGGGGGAAGGGACTATGGCTACACCTTC. Its protein product is CASSGPLSGGRDYGYTF.

This clonotype has a handful of counts. This chain joins TRBV11-2 and TRBJ2-5; possibly TRBD1 for D (6 bases). Germline V CDR1 and CDR2: SGHAT, FQNNGV. V was trimmed by 2 bases and J by 0 bases, leaving 13 bases between them. This CDR3 spans 16 amino acids. The CDR3 bases are TGTGCCAGCAGCTTAAGACCTAACAGGGACCAAGAGACCCAGTACTTC. It codes for CASSLRPNRDQETQYF.

This clonotype came up a few times. The chain has TRBV5-4 and TRBJ2-7; 10 positions agree with TRBD1. The CDR3 contains 14 residues. The trim removed 3 bases at V and 5 bases at J, leaving 5 bases unmatched. Germline loops: CDR1 SGHNT, CDR2 YYREEE (reference sequence). CDR3 in amino acids: CASSSRDRGNEQYF. Here the CDR3 DNA reads TGTGCCAGCAGCTCCCGGGACAGGGGAAACGAGCAGTACTTC.

This clonotype appeared many times. V and J are TRBV7-2 and TRBJ2-7; 8 bases agree with TRBD2. The junction had 6 bases not matched to a gene; V was cut back by 0 bases and J by 2 bases. Germline CDR1 SGHTA, CDR2 FQGNSA. This CDR3 region has 16 residues. The CDR3 loop is CASSLAVAGGTYEQYF. CDR3 coding DNA: TGTGCCAGCAGCTTAGCGGTGGCGGGGGGCACCTACGAGCAGTACTTC.

The chain links TRBV11-3 to TRBJ1-1; D gene unclear. The CDR3 length is 12 residues. Germline CDR1 and CDR2: SGHNT and YENEEA. V lost 5 bases, J lost 10 bases, and 14 bases lay in between. The CDR3 DNA is TGTGCCAGCAGCCTAGGACCGTCTCCAGCTTTCTTT. Its translation: CASSLGPSPAFF.

This clonotype was observed at least ten times. The gene calls are TRBV20-1 and TRBJ2-7; D unresolved. V shed 4 bases and J shed 2 bases, with 9 bases lying between them. CDR3 length: 12 amino acids. Germline V lookup: CDR1 DFQATT, CDR2 SNEGSKA (reference sequence). The CDR3 spells CSATSTTYEQYF. CDR3 sequence (DNA): TGCAGTGCTACTTCGACAACCTACGAGCAGTACTTC.

This clonotype showed up many times. At one of its ends the junction is not consistent with the germline gene, which may arise from a read error. The chain combines TRBV5-1 with TRBJ1-1; TRBD1 might be the D (5 bases). The germline gives CDR1 SGHRS, CDR2 YFSETQ. The CDR3 is made up of 17 amino acids. The CDR3 loop is CVSSPGGGNMGNTEAFF. DNA for the CDR3: TGCGTCAGCAGCCCGGGGGGTGGCAACATGGGGAACACTGAAGCTTTCTTT.

In this sample, this clonotype turned up a few times. The CDR3 DNA reads TGTGCCAGCAGTTTAGCGTTAAACGCCGGGGAGCTGTTTTTT. Translated: CASSLALNAGELFF. This sequence joins TRBV27 and TRBJ2-2; D is ambiguous. Per the germline V gene, CDR1 is MNHEY and CDR2 is SMNVEV (reference sequence). The CDR3 length is 14 residues. V was clipped by 2 bases and J by 6 bases, with 10 bases between them.

The chain has TRBV6-1 and TRBJ1-1, with D possibly TRBD1 on 6 matching bases. V was trimmed by 5 bases and J by 4 bases, leaving 14 bases between them. This CDR3 region has 14 residues. Per germline, CDR1 MNHNS and CDR2 SASEGT. DNA for the CDR3: TGTGCCAGCAGTAAAACAGGGCGCACCACTGAAGCTTTCTTT. This sequence encodes CASSKTGRTTEAFF.

This clonotype was counted at least ten times. The chain couples TRBV15 to TRBJ2-5; D gene ambiguous. Trimming took 6 bases from V and 4 from J, leaving 9 bases between them. Germline V gene lookup returns CDR1 LNHNV and CDR2 YYDKDF (reference sequence). The CDR3 is 12 amino acids. The DNA of the CDR3 is TGTGCCACCAGTTCTAGTGGAGAGACCCAGTACTTC. Its protein product is CATSSSGETQYF.

This clonotype was seen a few times. V is TRBV27 and J is TRBJ1-2, with a possible D match to TRBD1 (5 bases). Germline-derived CDR1 and CDR2 are MNHEY and SMNVEV (reference sequence). This CDR3 is built from 13 residues. Trimming took off 5 bases at V and 8 bases at J, with 15 bases between the two ends. In DNA form, the CDR3 reads TGTGCCAGCAGTCCCCGGGACTTTGTGGGCTACACCTTC. Its protein is CASSPRDFVGYTF.

The rearrangement joins TRBV20-1 to TRBJ2-7, with 9 bases identical to TRBD2. The V gene's germline CDR1 is DFQATT and CDR2 SNEGSKA (reference sequence). V was pared by 5 bases and J by 0 bases, with 14 bases of the junction left unmatched. The CDR3 is 17 residues long. CDR3 in DNA: TGCAGTGCTTCCGGTGGGCTAGCGGGAACGAGCTCCTACGAGCAGTACTTC. Translation: CSASGGLAGTSSYEQYF.

This clonotype came up many times. The genes are TRBV6-5 and TRBJ2-7; D is uncertain. Germline-derived CDR1 and CDR2 are MNHEY and SVGAGI. With 0 bases removed from V and 0 bases from J, the gap between germline ends came to 15 bases. This CDR3 has 17 amino acids. The CDR3 region is CASSYSGPTASSYEQYF. The CDR3 bases are TGTGCCAGCAGTTACTCGGGTCCAACAGCGAGCTCCTACGAGCAGTACTTC.

This clonotype was recorded many times. The V call is TRBV19, the J call TRBJ1-5; no clear D. CDR3 length: 13 residues. Germline V lookup: CDR1 LNHDA, CDR2 SQIVND (reference sequence). Deletions cut 3 bases from V and 1 base from J, with 4 bases between. The CDR3 DNA is TGTGCCAGTAGTATTAAGAGCAATCAGCCCCAGCATTTT. It translates to CASSIKSNQPQHF.